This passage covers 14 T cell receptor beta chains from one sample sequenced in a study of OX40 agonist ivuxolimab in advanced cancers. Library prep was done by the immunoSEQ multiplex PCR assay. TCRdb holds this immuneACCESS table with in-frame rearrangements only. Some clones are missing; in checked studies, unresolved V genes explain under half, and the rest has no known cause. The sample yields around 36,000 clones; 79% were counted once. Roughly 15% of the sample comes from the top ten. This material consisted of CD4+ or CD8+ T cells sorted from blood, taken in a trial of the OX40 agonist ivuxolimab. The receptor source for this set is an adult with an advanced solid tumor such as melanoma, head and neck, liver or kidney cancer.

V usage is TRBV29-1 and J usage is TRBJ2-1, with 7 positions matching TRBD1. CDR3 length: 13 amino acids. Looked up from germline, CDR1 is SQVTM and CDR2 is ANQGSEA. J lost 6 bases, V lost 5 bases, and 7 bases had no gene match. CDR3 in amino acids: CSVNRGSGNEQFF. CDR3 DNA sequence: TGCAGCGTTAACAGGGGAAGTGGCAATGAGCAGTTCTTC.

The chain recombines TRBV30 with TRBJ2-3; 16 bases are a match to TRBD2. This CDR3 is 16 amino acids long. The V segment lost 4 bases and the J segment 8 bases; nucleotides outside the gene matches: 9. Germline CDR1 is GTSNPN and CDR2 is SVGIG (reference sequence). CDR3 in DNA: TGTGCCTGGACCGGGACTAGCGGGAGGGCCCGGGGTACGCAGTATTTT. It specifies CAWTGTSGRARGTQYF. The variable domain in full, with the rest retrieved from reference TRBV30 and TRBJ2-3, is SQTIHQWPATLVQPVGSPLSLECTVEGTSNPNLYWYRQAAGRGLQLLFYSVGIGQISSEVPQNLSASRPQDRQFILSSKKLLLSDSGFYLCAWTGTSGRARGTQYFGPGTRLTVL.

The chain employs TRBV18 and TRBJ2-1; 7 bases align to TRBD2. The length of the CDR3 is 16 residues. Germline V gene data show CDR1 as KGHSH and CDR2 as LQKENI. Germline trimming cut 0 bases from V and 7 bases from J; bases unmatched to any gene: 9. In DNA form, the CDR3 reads TGTGCCAGCTCACCACCTACTAACGGGGGGAGGAATGAGCAGTTCTTC. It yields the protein CASSPPTNGGRNEQFF.

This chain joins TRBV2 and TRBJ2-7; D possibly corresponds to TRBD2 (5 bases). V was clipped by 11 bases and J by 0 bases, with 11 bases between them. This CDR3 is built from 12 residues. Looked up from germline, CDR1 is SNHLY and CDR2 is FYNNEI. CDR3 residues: CAGAASSYEQYF. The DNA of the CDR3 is TGTGCCGGAGCGGCTAGCTCCTACGAGCAGTACTTC.

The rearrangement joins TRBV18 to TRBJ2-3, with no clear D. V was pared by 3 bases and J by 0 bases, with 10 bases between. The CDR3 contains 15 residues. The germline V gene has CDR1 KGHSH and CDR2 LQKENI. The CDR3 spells CASSPLEWSTDTQYF. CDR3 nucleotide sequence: TGTGCCAGCTCACCCCTAGAGTGGAGCACAGATACGCAGTATTTT.

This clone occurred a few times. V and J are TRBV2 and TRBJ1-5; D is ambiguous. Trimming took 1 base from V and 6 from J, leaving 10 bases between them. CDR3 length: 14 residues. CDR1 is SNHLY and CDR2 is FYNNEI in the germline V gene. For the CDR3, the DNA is TGTGCCAGCAGTGAAGTCCAGGCAGGTCAGCCCCAGCATTTT. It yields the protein CASSEVQAGQPQHF.

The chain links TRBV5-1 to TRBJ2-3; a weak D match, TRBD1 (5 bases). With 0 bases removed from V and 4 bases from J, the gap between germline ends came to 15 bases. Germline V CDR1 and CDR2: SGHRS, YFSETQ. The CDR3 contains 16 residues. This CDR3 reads CASSLDPTQGSDTQYF. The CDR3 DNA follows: TGCGCCAGCAGCTTGGATCCGACCCAGGGCTCAGATACGCAGTATTTT.

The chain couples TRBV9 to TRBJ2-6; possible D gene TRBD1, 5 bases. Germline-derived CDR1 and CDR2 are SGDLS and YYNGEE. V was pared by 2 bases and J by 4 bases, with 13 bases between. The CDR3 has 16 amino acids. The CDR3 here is CASSVRALAGANVLTF. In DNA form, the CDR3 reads TGTGCCAGCAGCGTCAGGGCCCTCGCCGGGGCCAACGTCCTGACTTTC.

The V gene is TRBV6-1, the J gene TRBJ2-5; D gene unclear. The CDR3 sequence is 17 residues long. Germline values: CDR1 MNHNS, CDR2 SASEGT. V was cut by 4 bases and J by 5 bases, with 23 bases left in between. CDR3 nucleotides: TGTGCCAGCAGTGCCGGCTTCGGACCTATGCAAGGGGAGACCCAGTACTTC. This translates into CASSAGFGPMQGETQYF.

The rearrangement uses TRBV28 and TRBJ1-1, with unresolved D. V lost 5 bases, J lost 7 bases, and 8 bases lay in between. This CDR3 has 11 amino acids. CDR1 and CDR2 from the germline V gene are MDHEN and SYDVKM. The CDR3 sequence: CASSLRDEAFF. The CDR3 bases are TGTGCCAGCAGTCTCCGGGATGAAGCTTTCTTT.

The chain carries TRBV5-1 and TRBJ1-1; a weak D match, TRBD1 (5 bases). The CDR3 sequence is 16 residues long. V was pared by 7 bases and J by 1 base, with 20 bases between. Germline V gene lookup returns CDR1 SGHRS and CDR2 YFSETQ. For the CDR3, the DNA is TGCGCCAGCCTCTTGGAATATGGGGCAGGGAACACTGAAGCTTTCTTT. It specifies CASLLEYGAGNTEAFF. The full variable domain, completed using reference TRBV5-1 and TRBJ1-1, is KAGVTQTPRYLIKTRGQQVTLSCSPISGHRSVSWYQQTPGQGLQFLFEYFSETQRNKGNFPGRFSGRQFSNSRSEMNVSTLELGDSALYLCASLLEYGAGNTEAFFGQGTRLTVV.

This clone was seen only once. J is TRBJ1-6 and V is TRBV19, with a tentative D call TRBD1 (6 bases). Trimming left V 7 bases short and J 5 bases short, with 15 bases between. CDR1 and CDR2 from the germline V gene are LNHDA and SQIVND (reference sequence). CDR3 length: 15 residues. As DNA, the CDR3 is TGTGCCAGTACGCAGGGGCGCGGCGATAATTCACCCCTCCACTTT. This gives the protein CASTQGRGDNSPLHF. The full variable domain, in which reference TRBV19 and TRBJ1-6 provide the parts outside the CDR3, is DGGITQSPKYLFRKEGQNVTLSCEQNLNHDAMYWYRQDPGQGLRLIYYSQIVNDFQKGDIAEGYSVSREKKESFPLTVTSAQKNPTAFYLCASTQGRGDNSPLHFGNGTRLTVT.

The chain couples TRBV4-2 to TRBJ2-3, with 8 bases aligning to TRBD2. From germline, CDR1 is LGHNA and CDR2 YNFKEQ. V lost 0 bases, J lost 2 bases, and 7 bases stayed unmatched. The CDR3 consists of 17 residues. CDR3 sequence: CASSQDLQRGLTDTQYF. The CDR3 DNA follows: TGTGCCAGCAGCCAAGATCTCCAGCGGGGGCTCACAGATACGCAGTATTTT.

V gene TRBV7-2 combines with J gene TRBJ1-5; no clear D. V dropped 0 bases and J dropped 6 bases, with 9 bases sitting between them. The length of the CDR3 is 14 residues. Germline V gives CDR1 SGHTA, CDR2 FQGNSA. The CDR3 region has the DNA TGTGCCAGCAGCTTAGCGAGGGTTGGTCAGCCCCAGCATTTT. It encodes CASSLARVGQPQHF. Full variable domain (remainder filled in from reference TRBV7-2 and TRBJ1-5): GAGVSQSPSNKVTEKGKDVELRCDPISGHTALYWYRQSLGQGLEFLIYFQGNSAPDKSGLPSDRFSAERTGGSVSTLTIQRTQQEDSAVYLCASSLARVGQPQHFGDGTRLSIL.